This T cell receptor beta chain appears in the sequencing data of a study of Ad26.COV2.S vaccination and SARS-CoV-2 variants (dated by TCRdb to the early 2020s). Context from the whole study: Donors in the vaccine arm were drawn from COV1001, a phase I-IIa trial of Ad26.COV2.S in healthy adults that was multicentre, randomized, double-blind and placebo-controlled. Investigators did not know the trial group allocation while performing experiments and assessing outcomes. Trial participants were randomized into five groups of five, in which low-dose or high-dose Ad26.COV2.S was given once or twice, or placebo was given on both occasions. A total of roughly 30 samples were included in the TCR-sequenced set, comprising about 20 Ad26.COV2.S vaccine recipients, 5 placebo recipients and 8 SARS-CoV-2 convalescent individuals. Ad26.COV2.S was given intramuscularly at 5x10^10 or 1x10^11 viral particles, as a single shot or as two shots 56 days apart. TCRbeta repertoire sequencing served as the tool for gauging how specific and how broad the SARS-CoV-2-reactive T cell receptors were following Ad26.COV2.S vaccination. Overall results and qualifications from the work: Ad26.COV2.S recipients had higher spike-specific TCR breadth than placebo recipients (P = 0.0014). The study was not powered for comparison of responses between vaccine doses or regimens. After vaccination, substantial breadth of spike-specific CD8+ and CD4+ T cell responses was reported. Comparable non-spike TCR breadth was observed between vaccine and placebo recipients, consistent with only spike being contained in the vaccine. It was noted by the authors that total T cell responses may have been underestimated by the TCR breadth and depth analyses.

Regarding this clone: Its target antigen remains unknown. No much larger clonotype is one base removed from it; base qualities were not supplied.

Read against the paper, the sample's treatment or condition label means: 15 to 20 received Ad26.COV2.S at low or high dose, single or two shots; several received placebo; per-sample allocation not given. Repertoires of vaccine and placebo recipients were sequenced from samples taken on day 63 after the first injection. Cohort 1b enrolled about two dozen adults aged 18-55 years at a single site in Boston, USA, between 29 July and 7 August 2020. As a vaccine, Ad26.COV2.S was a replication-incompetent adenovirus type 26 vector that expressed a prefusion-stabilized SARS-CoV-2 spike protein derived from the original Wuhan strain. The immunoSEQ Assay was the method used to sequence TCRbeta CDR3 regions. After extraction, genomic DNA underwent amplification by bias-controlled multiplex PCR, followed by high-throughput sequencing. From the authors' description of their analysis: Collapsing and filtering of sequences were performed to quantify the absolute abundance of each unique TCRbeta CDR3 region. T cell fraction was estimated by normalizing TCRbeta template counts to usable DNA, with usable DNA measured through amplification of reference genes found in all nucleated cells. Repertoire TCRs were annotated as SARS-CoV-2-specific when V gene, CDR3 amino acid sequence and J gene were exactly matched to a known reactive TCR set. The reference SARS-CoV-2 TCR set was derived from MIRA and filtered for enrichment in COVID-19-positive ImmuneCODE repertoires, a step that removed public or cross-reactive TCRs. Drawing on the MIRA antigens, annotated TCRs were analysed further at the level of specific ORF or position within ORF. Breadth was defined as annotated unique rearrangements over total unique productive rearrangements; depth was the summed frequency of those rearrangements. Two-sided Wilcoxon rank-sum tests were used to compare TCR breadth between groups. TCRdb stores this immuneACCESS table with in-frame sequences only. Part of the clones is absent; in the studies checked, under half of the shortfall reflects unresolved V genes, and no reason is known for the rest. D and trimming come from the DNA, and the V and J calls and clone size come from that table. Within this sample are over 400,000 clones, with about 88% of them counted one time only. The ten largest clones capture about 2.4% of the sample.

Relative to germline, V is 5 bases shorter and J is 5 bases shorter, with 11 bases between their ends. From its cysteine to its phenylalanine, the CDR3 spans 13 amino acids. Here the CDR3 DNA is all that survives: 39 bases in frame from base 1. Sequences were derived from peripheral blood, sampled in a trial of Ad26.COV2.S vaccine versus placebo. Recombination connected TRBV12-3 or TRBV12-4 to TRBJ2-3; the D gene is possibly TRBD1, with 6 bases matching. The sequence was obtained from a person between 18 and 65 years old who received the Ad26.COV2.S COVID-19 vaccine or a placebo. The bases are TGTGCCAGCAGTCCAGGGGAAGGAGATACGCAGTATTTT. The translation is CASSPGEGDTQYF.